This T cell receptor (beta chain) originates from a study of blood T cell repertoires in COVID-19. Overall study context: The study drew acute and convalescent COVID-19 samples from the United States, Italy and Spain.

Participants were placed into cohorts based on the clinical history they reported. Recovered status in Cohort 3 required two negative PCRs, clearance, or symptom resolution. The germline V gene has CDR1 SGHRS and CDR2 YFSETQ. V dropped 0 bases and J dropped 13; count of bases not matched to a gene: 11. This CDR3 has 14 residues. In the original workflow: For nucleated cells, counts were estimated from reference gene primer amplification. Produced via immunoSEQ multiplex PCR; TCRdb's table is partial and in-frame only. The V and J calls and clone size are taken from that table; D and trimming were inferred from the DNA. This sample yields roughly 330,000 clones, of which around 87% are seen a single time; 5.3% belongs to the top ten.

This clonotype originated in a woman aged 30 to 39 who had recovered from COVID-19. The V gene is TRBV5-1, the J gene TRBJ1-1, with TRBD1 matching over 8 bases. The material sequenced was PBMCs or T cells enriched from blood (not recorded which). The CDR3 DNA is TGCGCCAGCAGCTTGGGCCAGGGGGCGCGGAGCGGTTTCTTT. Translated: CASSLGQGARSGFF.